These T cell receptor beta chains were read from a single sample in a study of memory CD4+ T cells and cytomegalovirus serostatus. Assay: immunoSEQ multiplex PCR; the TCRdb copy retains only in-frame clones and omits some. This table holds around 32,000 clones, around 76% found once. The sequenced sample was memory CD4+ T cells from blood. The receptors shown here come from an adult in good health and CMV-seronegative. Some clones in this sample may be carry-over from other donors' samples. Both conserved end residues are part of each CDR3. The D gene is left open where the match is weak. Some rows have no size entry. The others give once, few or many, or a class for an expanded clone.

TRBV5-8	-	TRBJ2-7	few	CASSLEYRNNYEQYF	TGTGCCAGCAGCTTGGAATACCGAAACAACTACGAGCAGTACTTC
TRBV25-1	-	TRBJ2-1	-	CASSEYLYNEQFF	TGTGCCAGCAGTGAATACCTGTACAATGAGCAGTTCTTC
TRBV19	-	TRBJ2-3	-	CASSIWGTSTDTQYF	TGTGCCAGTAGTATCTGGGGTACTAGCACAGATACGCAGTATTTT
TRBV15	-	TRBJ1-1	-	CATSRERQTEAFF	TGTGCCACCAGCAGAGAGAGGCAAACTGAAGCTTTCTTT
TRBV6-6	-	TRBJ1-1	-	CASSGRNTEAFF	TGTGCCAGCAGTGGGCGGAACACTGAAGCTTTCTTT
TRBV7-6	TRBD2	TRBJ2-3	few	CASSAQTSGGFDTQYF	TGTGCCAGCAGCGCCCAAACTAGCGGGGGTTTTGATACGCAGTATTTT
TRBV5-6	-	TRBJ2-5	few	CASSFWEQETQYF	TGTGCCAGCAGCTTCTGGGAGCAAGAGACCCAGTACTTC
TRBV4-2	TRBD2	TRBJ2-1	once	CASSLSVIAGGNEQFF	TGTGCCAGCAGCCTCTCCGTGATAGCGGGGGGAAATGAGCAGTTCTTC
TRBV4-1	TRBD2	TRBJ2-5	once	CASSGGPLAGGPETQYF	TGCGCCAGCAGCGGAGGCCCCCTAGCGGGGGGGCCCGAGACCCAGTACTTC
TRBV5-1	TRBD1	TRBJ2-2	-	CASSDRLRQGSPGELFF	TGCGCCAGTAGCGACCGCCTACGACAGGGTAGCCCCGGGGAGCTGTTTTTT
TRBV19	-	TRBJ2-5	once	CASSPGTPEYQETQYF	TGTGCCAGTAGTCCCGGGACTCCCGAATACCAAGAGACCCAGTACTTC
TRBV5-6	TRBD1	TRBJ1-2	-	CASSWRGQGATFWGYTF	TGTGCCAGCAGCTGGAGGGGACAGGGAGCTACTTTCTGGGGCTACACCTTC
TRBV5-1	TRBD1	TRBJ2-5	-	CASSPGTGSETQYF	TGCGCCAGCAGCCCTGGGACAGGGTCCGAGACCCAGTACTTC
TRBV11-3	-	TRBJ2-1	-	CASSLGRSSYNEQFF	TGTGCCAGCAGCTTAGGCAGGAGCTCCTACAATGAGCAGTTCTTC
TRBV7-2	TRBD2	TRBJ2-3	-	CASSLRLAGQGDTQYF	TGTGCCAGCAGCCTCCGACTAGCGGGACAGGGAGATACGCAGTATTTT
TRBV7-2	-	TRBJ2-7	once	CASSLQGQQYEQYF	TGTGCCAGCAGCTTACAGGGGCAACAATACGAGCAGTACTTC
TRBV7-2	-	TRBJ1-5	-	CASSTGWANQPQHF	TGTGCCAGCAGTACAGGGTGGGCCAATCAGCCCCAGCATTTT
TRBV5-4	TRBD1	TRBJ2-5	-	CASSLEHRGKETQYF	TGTGCCAGCAGCTTGGAGCACAGGGGAAAAGAGACCCAGTACTTC
TRBV30	-	TRBJ1-2	-	CAWSRGRTVRGKNYGYTF	TGTGCCTGGAGTCGGGGGAGGACAGTACGTGGAAAAAACTATGGCTACACCTTC
TRBV5-8	TRBD1	TRBJ2-1	few	CASSSTGAHDEQFF	TGTGCCAGCAGTTCCACAGGGGCCCACGATGAGCAGTTCTTC
TRBV28	-	TRBJ2-1	-	CASSPYTGLNEQFF	TGTGCCAGCAGCCCCTATACAGGTCTCAATGAGCAGTTCTTC
TRBV20-1	-	TRBJ2-7	-	CSANDAYEQYF	TGCAGTGCTAATGACGCGTACGAGCAGTACTTC
TRBV2	-	TRBJ1-3	-	CASSEEASYGNTIYF	TGTGCCAGCAGTGAAGAAGCCAGCTATGGAAACACCATATATTTT
TRBV9	TRBD1	TRBJ2-7	-	CASSVGGDRGSSYEQYF	TGTGCCAGCAGCGTAGGGGGGGACAGGGGGAGCTCCTACGAGCAGTACTTC
TRBV14	-	TRBJ1-2	-	CASSQVARGANYGYTF	TGTGCCAGCAGCCAAGTTGCTCGGGGCGCTAACTATGGCTACACCTTC
TRBV10-3	-	TRBJ2-5	-	CATAGQQTKETQYF	TGTGCCACCGCGGGACAGCAAACCAAAGAGACCCAGTACTTC
TRBV19	-	TRBJ1-2	-	CASNPSFDLNYGYTF	TGTGCCAGTAACCCCTCTTTCGATCTTAACTATGGCTACACCTTC
TRBV28	TRBD1	TRBJ1-4	-	CASSFLDRVNEKLFF	TGTGCCAGCAGTTTCCTGGACAGGGTTAATGAAAAACTGTTTTTT
TRBV6-5	-	TRBJ1-3	-	CASSSPGHDSGNTIYF	TGTGCCAGCAGTTCACCGGGACATGACTCTGGAAACACCATATATTTT
TRBV7-3	-	TRBJ2-2	few	CASSLTGEPTGELFF	TGTGCCAGCAGCTTAACTGGGGAGCCCACCGGGGAGCTGTTTTTT
TRBV29-1	-	TRBJ2-3	-	CSVEPVQGTDTQYF	TGCAGCGTTGAACCGGTACAGGGCACAGATACGCAGTATTTT
TRBV5-4	TRBD2	TRBJ2-2	-	CATSGRANTGELFF	TGTGCCACATCGGGGAGGGCGAACACCGGGGAGCTGTTTTTT
TRBV5-5	-	TRBJ2-7	-	CASSLASDRDYEQYF	TGTGCCAGCAGCTTGGCTAGCGACAGGGACTACGAGCAGTACTTC
TRBV7-2	-	TRBJ2-4	-	CASSLGPAKNIQYF	TGTGCCAGCAGCTTAGGTCCGGCCAAAAACATTCAGTACTTC
TRBV4-2	TRBD2	TRBJ2-3	-	CASSQTSGGGLDTQYF	TGTGCCAGCAGCCAGACTAGCGGGGGAGGGTTAGATACGCAGTATTTT
TRBV6-1	-	TRBJ2-7	-	CATRAPDGYEQYF	TGTGCCACCAGAGCCCCGGATGGTTACGAGCAGTACTTC
TRBV6-6	-	TRBJ2-7	-	CASSYPNRDTYEQYF	TGTGCCAGCAGTTACCCAAACAGGGACACCTACGAGCAGTACTTC
TRBV6-5	TRBD2	TRBJ2-7	-	CASSNPGLAGSQQYF	TGTGCCAGCAGTAACCCCGGACTAGCGGGCTCCCAGCAGTACTTC
TRBV27	TRBD1	TRBJ2-5	-	CARKVTGPPKETQYF	TGTGCCCGTAAGGTGACAGGGCCTCCGAAAGAGACCCAGTACTTC
TRBV4-2	-	TRBJ2-7	-	CASSQVFGQGDSYEQYF	TGTGCCAGCAGCCAAGTCTTTGGCCAGGGCGACTCCTACGAGCAGTACTTC
TRBV9	-	TRBJ1-1	-	CASSSRQWNTEAFF	TGTGCCAGCAGCTCCCGACAGTGGAACACTGAAGCTTTCTTT
TRBV28	TRBD1	TRBJ1-2	-	CASSSPSTGLNNYGYTF	TGTGCCAGCAGTTCCCCCTCGACAGGGTTAAATAACTATGGCTACACCTTC
TRBV5-1	-	TRBJ1-1	-	CASSLGAENTEAFF	TGCGCCAGCAGCTTGGGGGCGGAGAACACTGAAGCTTTCTTT
TRBV28	-	TRBJ1-5	-	CASSPRGGGQPQHF	TGTGCCAGCAGTCCCAGAGGGGGGGGTCAGCCCCAGCATTTT
TRBV5-1	TRBD1	TRBJ2-1	-	CASSLDPTGLGASQFF	TGCGCCAGCAGCTTGGACCCGACAGGGTTGGGGGCATCTCAGTTCTTC
TRBV4-1	TRBD1	TRBJ1-2	once	CASSQDPGQGQSGYTF	TGCGCCAGCAGCCAAGACCCGGGACAGGGTCAAAGTGGCTACACCTTC
TRBV19	TRBD2	TRBJ2-3	-	CASRLAGGQSADTQYF	TGTGCCAGTAGACTAGCGGGGGGGCAGTCTGCAGATACGCAGTATTTT
TRBV27	-	TRBJ2-7	-	CASSRKTIHPGPKGSEQYF	TGTGCCAGCAGTCGCAAGACAATACATCCGGGACCCAAAGGGTCCGAGCAGTACTTC
TRBV11-3	-	TRBJ2-7	-	CASSQMRSSYEQYF	TGTGCCAGCAGCCAAATGCGAAGCTCCTACGAGCAGTACTTC
TRBV20-1	-	TRBJ1-2	few	CSADRRPGYTF	TGCAGTGCGGATAGGCGTCCTGGCTACACCTTC
TRBV14	-	TRBJ2-2	-	CASSRRRDGGELFF	TGTGCCAGCAGCCGAAGGCGGGACGGCGGGGAGCTGTTTTTT